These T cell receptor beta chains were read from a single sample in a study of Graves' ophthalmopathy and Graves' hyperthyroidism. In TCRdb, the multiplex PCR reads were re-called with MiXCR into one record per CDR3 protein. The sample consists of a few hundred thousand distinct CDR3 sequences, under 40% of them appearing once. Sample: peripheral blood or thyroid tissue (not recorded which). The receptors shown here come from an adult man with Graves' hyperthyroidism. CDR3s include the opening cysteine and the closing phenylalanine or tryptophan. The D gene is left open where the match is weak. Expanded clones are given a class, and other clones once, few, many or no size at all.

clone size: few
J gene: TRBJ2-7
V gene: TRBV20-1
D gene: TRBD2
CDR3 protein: CSARDRIWAGGPEEQYF
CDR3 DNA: TGCAGTGCTAGAGATCGTATTTGGGCGGGAGGGCCGGAAGAGCAGTACTTC

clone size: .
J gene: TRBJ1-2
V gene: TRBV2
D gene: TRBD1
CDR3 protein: CASSEDREIGNYGYTF
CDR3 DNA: TGTGCCAGCAGTGAGGACAGGGAAATAGGGAACTATGGCTACACCTTC

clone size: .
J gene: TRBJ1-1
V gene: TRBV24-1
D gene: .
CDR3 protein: CATSPGALNTEAFF
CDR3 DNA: TGTGCCACCAGCCCAGGGGCGTTGAACACTGAAGCTTTCTTT

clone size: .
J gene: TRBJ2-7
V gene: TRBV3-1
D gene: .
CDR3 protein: CASSQEYRGLEQYF
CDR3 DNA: TGTGCCAGCAGCCAAGAATACAGGGGACTCGAGCAGTACTTC

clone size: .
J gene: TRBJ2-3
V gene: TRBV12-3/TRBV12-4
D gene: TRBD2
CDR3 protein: CASRAGLAGRDTQYF
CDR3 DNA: TGTGCCAGCAGGGCGGGACTAGCGGGCAGAGATACGCAGTATTTT

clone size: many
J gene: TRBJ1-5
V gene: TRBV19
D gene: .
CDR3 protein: CASSRGQQNNQPQHF
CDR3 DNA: TGTGCCAGTAGTCGGGGACAACAGAACAATCAGCCCCAGCATTTT

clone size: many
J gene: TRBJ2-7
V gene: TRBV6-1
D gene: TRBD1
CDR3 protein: CASTTWTGEEQYF
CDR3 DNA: TGTGCCAGCACTACTTGGACAGGGGAAGAGCAGTACTTC

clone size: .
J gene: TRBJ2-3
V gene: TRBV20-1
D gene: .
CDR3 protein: CSARAMDRRTDTQYF
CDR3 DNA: TGCAGTGCTAGAGCCATGGACAGACGCACAGATACGCAGTATTTT

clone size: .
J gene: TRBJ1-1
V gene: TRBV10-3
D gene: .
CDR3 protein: CAISGDTEAFF
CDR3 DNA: TGTGCCATCAGTGGCGACACTGAAGCTTTCTTT

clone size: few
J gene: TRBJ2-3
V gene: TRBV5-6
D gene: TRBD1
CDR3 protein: CASSFGQGGADTQYF
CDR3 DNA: TGTGCCAGCAGCTTTGGACAGGGGGGAGCAGATACGCAGTATTTT

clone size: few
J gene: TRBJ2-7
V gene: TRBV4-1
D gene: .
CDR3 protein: CASSQYRTSSYEQYF
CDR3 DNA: TGCGCCAGCAGCCAATACAGGACGAGCTCCTACGAGCAGTACTTC

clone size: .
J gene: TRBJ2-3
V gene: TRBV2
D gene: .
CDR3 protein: CASSESWFAADTQYF
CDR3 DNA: TGTGCCAGCAGTGAATCCTGGTTCGCGGCAGATACGCAGTATTTT

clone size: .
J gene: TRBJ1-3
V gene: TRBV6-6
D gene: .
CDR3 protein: CASSYDGVRISGSTIYF
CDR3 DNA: TGTGCCAGCAGTTACGACGGCGTGAGGATCTCTGGAAGCACCATATATTTT

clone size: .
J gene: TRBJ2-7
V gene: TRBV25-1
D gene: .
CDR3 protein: CASGYSYEQYF
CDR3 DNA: TGTGCCAGCGGCTATTCCTACGAGCAGTACTTC

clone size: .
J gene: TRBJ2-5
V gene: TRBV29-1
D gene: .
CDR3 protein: CSAALETRCF
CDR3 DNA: TGCAGTGCTGCCCTGGAGACCCGGTGCTTC

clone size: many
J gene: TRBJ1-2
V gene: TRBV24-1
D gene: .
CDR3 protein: CATSDPSGTTYGYTF
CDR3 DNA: TGTGCCACCAGTGATCCCTCCGGGACAACTTATGGCTACACCTTC

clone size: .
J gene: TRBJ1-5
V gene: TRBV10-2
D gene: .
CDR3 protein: CASSVGGEQPQHF
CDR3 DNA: TGCGCCAGCAGTGTTGGGGGGGAGCAGCCCCAGCATTTT

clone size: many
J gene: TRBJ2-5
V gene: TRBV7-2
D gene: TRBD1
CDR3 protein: CATSGSTGSMETQYF
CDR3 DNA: TGTGCCACCTCCGGCTCGACAGGGAGCATGGAGACCCAGTACTTC

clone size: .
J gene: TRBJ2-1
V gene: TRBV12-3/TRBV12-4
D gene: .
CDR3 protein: CASTQGNEQFF
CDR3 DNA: TGTGCCAGTACACAGGGCAATGAGCAGTTCTTC

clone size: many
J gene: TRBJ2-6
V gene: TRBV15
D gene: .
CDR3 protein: CATSARGDYSGANVLTF
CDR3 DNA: TGTGCCACCAGTGCTCGGGGAGATTATTCTGGGGCCAACGTCCTGACTTTC

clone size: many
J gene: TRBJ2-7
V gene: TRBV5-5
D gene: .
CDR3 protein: CASSLVGGVTYEQYF
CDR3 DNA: TGTGCCAGCAGCTTGGTTGGGGGCGTCACGTACGAGCAGTACTTC

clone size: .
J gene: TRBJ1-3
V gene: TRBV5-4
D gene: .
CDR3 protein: CASSSSQSSGNTIYF
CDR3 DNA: TGTGCCAGCAGCTCCAGTCAGTCCTCTGGAAACACCATATATTTT

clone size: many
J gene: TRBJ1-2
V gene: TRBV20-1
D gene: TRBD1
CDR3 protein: CSARDPGAGGSGYTF
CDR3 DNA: TGCAGTGCTAGAGACCCAGGGGCAGGGGGAAGTGGCTACACCTTC

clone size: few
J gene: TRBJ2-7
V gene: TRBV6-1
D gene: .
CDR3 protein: CASRTGTGLYEQYF
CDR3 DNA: TGTGCCAGCAGGACCGGGACGGGATTATACGAGCAGTACTTC